A single sample gave rise to the 25 T cell receptor beta chains below, sequenced in a study of OX40 agonist ivuxolimab in advanced cancers. The data were produced by immunoSEQ multiplex PCR, yet TCRdb's version contains in-frame clones alone and is incomplete. Of roughly 52,000 clones in the sample, about 83% were seen once. Sequencing was performed on CD4+ or CD8+ T cells sorted from blood, taken in a trial of the OX40 agonist ivuxolimab. The receptors were gathered from an adult with an advanced solid tumor such as melanoma, head and neck, liver or kidney cancer.

The V and J genes are TRBV29-1 and TRBJ2-1, with TRBD2 identical over 11 bases. The junction had 7 bases not matched to a gene; V was cut back by 5 bases and J by 10 bases. There are 13 residues in the CDR3. CDR1 and CDR2 (germline): SQVTM, ANQGSEA. CDR3 nucleotide sequence: TGCAGCGTTCTACTAGCGGGAGAGCGGGAGCAGTTCTTC. Protein sequence: CSVLLAGEREQFF.

This clone appeared a few times. V gene TRBV30 combines with J gene TRBJ1-4; TRBD1 might be the D (6 bases). CDR1 is GTSNPN, CDR2 SVGIG, per germline (reference sequence). Trimming took 6 bases from V and 10 from J, leaving 18 bases between them. The CDR3 runs 13 residues. The CDR3 loop reads CACWSEGEGKLFF. The DNA for the CDR3 is TGTGCCTGCTGGTCTGAGGGGGAAGGAAAACTGTTTTTT.

This rearrangement joins TRBV6-5 to TRBJ1-3, with 9 bases matching TRBD1. The V gene end was trimmed by 5 bases and the J gene end by 4 bases; junction bases not matched to a gene: 6. CDR3 size: 15 residues. Germline assignment: CDR1 MNHEY and CDR2 SVGAGI. In DNA, the CDR3 is TGTGCCAGCAGTGGGGACAGGGCCCCAGGAAACACCATATATTTT. Protein product: CASSGDRAPGNTIYF.

The V gene is TRBV5-1, the J gene TRBJ2-3; D is perhaps TRBD2 (6 bases). Germline CDR1 SGHRS, CDR2 YFSETQ. Trimming took 4 bases from V and 3 from J, leaving 18 bases between them. CDR3 length: 16 amino acids. CDR3 region: CASSHITGTGTDTQYF. The CDR3 DNA sequence: TGCGCCAGCAGCCATATAACCGGGACTGGAACAGATACGCAGTATTTT.

The chain carries TRBV29-1 and TRBJ2-3; D gene unclear. The CDR3 extends over 14 amino acids. Trimming cost V 4 bases and J 0 bases, with 11 bases left between them. Germline V gives CDR1 SQVTM, CDR2 ANQGSEA. The CDR3 here is CSVGRSSSTDTQYF. DNA of the CDR3: TGCAGCGTTGGCAGATCCTCTAGCACAGATACGCAGTATTTT.

This clone was picked up one time. The V and J genes are TRBV28 and TRBJ1-3; D is unclear. CDR1 and CDR2 from the germline V gene are MDHEN and SYDVKM. Trimming took off 10 bases at V and 0 bases at J, with 10 bases between the two ends. This CDR3 has 13 residues. CDR3 in amino acids: CATKVGSGNTIYF. In nucleotides, the CDR3 is TGTGCCACCAAAGTGGGCTCTGGAAACACCATATATTTT.

The chain joins TRBV7-4 to TRBJ1-5; no clear D gene. Trimming pared 5 bases from V and 6 bases from J, leaving 14 bases between. Germline V gene data show CDR1 as SGHVT and CDR2 as SQSDAQ. CDR3 size: 14 residues. The CDR3 DNA is TGTGCCAGCAGCCCCGTCCCGAGGTGTCAGCCCCAGCATTTT. Protein: CASSPVPRCQPQHF.

The rearrangement uses TRBV7-2 and TRBJ2-7, with TRBD2 matching over 12 bases. The length of the CDR3 is 14 residues. Germline lookup yields CDR1 SGHTA and CDR2 FQGNSA. V lost 3 bases to trimming and J lost 5 bases; unmatched junction nucleotides: 2. The CDR3 is CASSFRTSGNEQYF. The CDR3 DNA sequence: TGTGCCAGCAGCTTCAGGACTAGCGGGAACGAGCAGTACTTC.

This chain joins TRBV27 and TRBJ2-7; D not resolved. Germline V gene sequence: CDR1 MNHEY, CDR2 SMNVEV (reference sequence). The CDR3 totals 13 residues. With 5 bases removed from V and 4 bases from J, the gap between germline ends came to 12 bases. CDR3 nucleotide sequence: TGTGCCAGCAGTCCGGACCTAATTTACGAGCAGTACTTC. Its protein is CASSPDLIYEQYF.

The rearrangement uses TRBV6-1 and TRBJ2-2, with D maybe TRBD2 (6 bases). Germline values: CDR1 MNHNS, CDR2 SASEGT. The CDR3 has 15 residues. The V end lost 6 bases, the J end lost 5 bases, and 16 bases lay between the germline ends. The CDR3 DNA reads TGTGCCAGCAGCCACTCCCCGGGAGAAACCGGGGAGCTGTTTTTT. This encodes CASSHSPGETGELFF.

The rearrangement links TRBV7-2 to TRBJ2-5; D possibly corresponds to TRBD2 (5 bases). The germline V gene encodes CDR1 SGHTA and CDR2 FQGNSA. V was trimmed by 3 bases and J by 3 bases, leaving 8 bases between them. The CDR3 consists of 13 residues. The CDR3 bases are TGTGCCAGCAGCTTCGGACTGGAAGAGACCCAGTACTTC. Amino acids: CASSFGLEETQYF.

CDR3 sequence reads: CASSSDRQETQYF. The CDR3 DNA reads TGTGCCAGCAGTTCGGACAGACAAGAGACCCAGTACTTC. V is TRBV11-2 and J is TRBJ2-5; D may be TRBD1 (6 bases). The CDR3 sequence is 13 residues long. Germline V gene lookup returns CDR1 SGHAT and CDR2 FQNNGV. Between the trimmed V and J ends, which lost 6 bases and 2 bases, there was a span of 10 bases.

The chain has TRBV7-2 and TRBJ2-7, with D perhaps assigned TRBD1 or TRBD2 (5 bases each). CDR1 is SGHTA, CDR2 FQGNSA, per germline. CDR3 size: 14 residues. Trimming removed 2 bases at V and 6 bases at J, with 14 bases between. The CDR3 DNA is TGTGCCAGCAGCTTACTTCAGGGAGAGGGCGAGCAGTACTTC. Protein product: CASSLLQGEGEQYF.

The chain recombines TRBV5-4 with TRBJ2-7, with D unclear. Germline CDR1 and CDR2: SGHNT and YYREEE (reference sequence). V was clipped by 0 bases and J by 2 bases, with 6 bases between them. This CDR3 has 13 amino acids. CDR3 sequence: CASSLGGTYEQYF. The CDR3 DNA follows: TGTGCCAGCAGCTTGGGAGGTACCTACGAGCAGTACTTC.

The table lists this clone with a count of one. The J gene is TRBJ1-5, the V gene TRBV7-2, with D possibly being TRBD1 (5 bases). The ends were cut back, 7 bases at V and 5 bases at J, with 15 bases in the middle. The CDR3 loop spans 14 amino acids. Per the germline V gene, CDR1 is SGHTA and CDR2 is FQGNSA. The CDR3 DNA reads as TGTGCCAGCACTGGGGGGGGGAAGGATCAGCCCCAGCATTTT. The encoded protein is CASTGGGKDQPQHF.

The chain uses TRBV6-5 and TRBJ2-5; either TRBD1 or TRBD2 may supply D (5 bases each). V lost 4 bases and J 1 base, leaving 13 bases between the germline ends. The CDR3 has 15 amino acids. The germline gives CDR1 MNHEY, CDR2 SVGAGI. CDR3 region: CASSSGPQLQETQYF. In DNA, the CDR3 is TGTGCCAGCAGTTCGGGACCTCAACTCCAAGAGACCCAGTACTTC.

This clone was detected only once. The rearrangement uses TRBV18 and TRBJ2-1; no firm D call. This CDR3 has 13 residues. Germline assignment: CDR1 KGHSH and CDR2 LQKENI. V was shortened by 1 base and J by 7 bases, with 8 bases between the two germline ends. The CDR3 region has the DNA TGTGCCAGCTCACCACGGGCCGGGAATGAGCAGTTCTTC. Translating it yields CASSPRAGNEQFF.

The rearrangement joins TRBV2 to TRBJ1-2; D gene unclear. Germline CDR1 SNHLY, CDR2 FYNNEI. This CDR3 has 16 residues. V gave up 2 bases and J gave up 4 bases, with 17 bases separating them. CDR3 in DNA: TGTGCCAGCAGTGAATATGCAGCGAGTCCCCGCTATGGCTACACCTTC. This codes for CASSEYAASPRYGYTF.

This chain connects TRBV6-1 to TRBJ2-2; possibly TRBD1 for D (5 bases). Germline CDR1 reads MNHNS; CDR2 reads SASEGT. The CDR3 has 16 residues. Trimming left V 3 bases short and J 0 bases short, with 11 bases between. CDR3 in DNA: TGTGCCAGCAGTGATAGGGGATTATCGAACACCGGGGAGCTGTTTTTT. It translates to CASSDRGLSNTGELFF.

This sequence joins TRBV28 and TRBJ2-7, with D perhaps matching TRBD1 or TRBD2 (7 bases each). The ends were cut back, 6 bases at V and 6 bases at J, with 12 bases in the middle. The CDR3 spans 12 residues. CDR1 and CDR2 (germline): MDHEN, SYDVKM. CDR3 sequence (DNA): TGTGCCAGCAGGACAGGGAGGGCCGAGCAGTACTTC. Translated: CASRTGRAEQYF.

This clone was recorded once. A read error may account for a junction end that differs from germline. The chain is built from TRBV7-2 and TRBJ2-4; 10 positions agree with TRBD2. CDR1 is SGHTA, CDR2 FQGNSA, per germline. The CDR3 spans 14 residues. The CDR3 nucleotides read TGTGCCAGCAGCCTAGCGGGAGAGGGAAACATTCAGTACTTC. Translating it yields CASSLAGEGNIQYF.

This rearrangement joins TRBV5-6 to TRBJ2-2; 9 bases are a match to TRBD1. V gave up 3 bases and J gave up 5 bases; unmatched junction bases: 5. Germline loops: CDR1 SGHDT, CDR2 YYEEEE. CDR3 length equals 15 residues. CDR3 loop: CASSSTGGETGELFF. CDR3 in DNA: TGTGCCAGCAGCTCCACAGGGGGCGAGACCGGGGAGCTGTTTTTT.

The V and J genes are TRBV28 and TRBJ2-7, with a tentative D call TRBD1 (6 bases). Germline V CDR1 and CDR2: MDHEN, SYDVKM. This CDR3 region has 14 residues. Trimming cost V 1 base and J 10 bases, with 17 bases left between them. The CDR3 sequence is CASSLSLGQTIQYF. DNA for the CDR3: TGTGCCAGCAGTTTATCTCTAGGACAGACAATCCAGTACTTC.

The genes are TRBV10-3 and TRBJ1-4, with 7 bases lining up with TRBD1. The CDR3 extends over 14 amino acids. Germline V gene data show CDR1 as ENHRY and CDR2 as SYGVKD. The J segment lost 8 bases and the V segment lost 2 bases, leaving 5 bases of the junction unmatched. The CDR3 coding sequence is TGTGCCATCAGTGAGACAGGGGTTGGAGAAAAACTGTTTTTT. It encodes CAISETGVGEKLFF.

The V and J genes are TRBV10-1 and TRBJ1-2; D call uncertain. Per the germline V gene, CDR1 is WNHNN and CDR2 is SYGVQD (reference sequence). Trimming pared 3 bases from V and 3 bases from J, leaving 14 bases between. The CDR3 sequence is 15 residues long. CDR3 protein: CASSDQRRPYYGYTF. As DNA, the CDR3 is TGCGCCAGCAGTGACCAAAGAAGACCCTACTATGGCTACACCTTC.